What follows are 28 T cell receptor beta chains derived from one specimen sequenced in a study of response to subunit inactivated influenza vaccine. TCRdb reprocessed the RT-PCR reads with MiXCR, giving one entry per CDR3 protein. The sample consists of hundreds of thousands of distinct CDR3 sequences, approximately 10% of them appearing once. Here the sequenced sample was PBMCs from blood, taken on the day of vaccination. Every receptor here comes from a man aged 50 to 59 who received an inactivated influenza vaccine.

This clonotype was counted many times. This chain links TRBV29-1 with TRBJ2-1; the match to TRBD2 covers 9 bases. The CDR3 is 18 residues long. Germline loops: CDR1 SQVTM, CDR2 ANQGSEA. J lost 2 bases, V lost 4 bases, and 15 bases had no gene match. The CDR3 is CSVGQIVKAGGAYNEQFF. DNA of the CDR3: TGCAGCGTTGGACAGATCGTTAAAGCGGGAGGCGCCTACAATGAGCAGTTCTTC.

This clonotype occurred a few times. The rearrangement links TRBV12-3 or TRBV12-4 to TRBJ1-4, with D possibly matching TRBD1 (6 bases). There are 15 residues in the CDR3. Deletions cut 4 bases from V and 3 bases from J, with 12 bases between. Here the CDR3 DNA reads TGTGCCAGCAGTTGGGGCGGGACACCTAATGAAAAACTGTTTTTT. This translates into CASSWGGTPNEKLFF.

This sequence joins TRBV11-3 and TRBJ2-2; the D is unclear. CDR3 length: 14 residues. From germline, CDR1 is SGHNT and CDR2 YENEEA. Trimming shortened V by 5 bases and J by 1 base, and 8 bases separated the two germline ends. This chain's CDR3 is CASSHNRNTGELFF. The CDR3 coding sequence is TGTGCCAGCAGCCATAACAGGAACACCGGGGAGCTGTTTTTT.

DNA of the CDR3: TGTGCCAGCGATCAAGGGACTATAGCCAAAAACATTCAGTACTTC. Translated: CASDQGTIAKNIQYF. The chain combines TRBV2 with TRBJ2-4; TRBD2 agrees at 7 bases. The ends lost 8 bases at V and 0 bases at J; junction bases unmatched: 7. The CDR3 has 15 residues. Germline V lookup: CDR1 SNHLY, CDR2 FYNNEI.

The chain links TRBV9 to TRBJ2-7; unclear D gene. This CDR3 region has 13 residues. Trimming took off 1 base at V and 4 bases at J, with 9 bases between the two ends. The V gene's germline CDR1 is SGDLS and CDR2 YYNGEE. The CDR3 region has the DNA TGTGCCAGCAGCGTAACCCCCTCTTACGAGCAGTACTTC. Protein sequence: CASSVTPSYEQYF.

The chain carries TRBV7-9 and TRBJ2-5, with 10 positions matching TRBD2. The CDR3 runs 15 residues. CDR1 is SEHNR and CDR2 is FQNEAQ in the germline V gene (reference sequence). Germline trimming cut 5 bases from V and 2 bases from J; bases unmatched to any gene: 5. The CDR3 is CASSKPGLAQETQYF. The CDR3 DNA reads as TGTGCCAGCAGCAAACCGGGACTAGCGCAAGAGACCCAGTACTTC.

This clonotype was seen ten or more times. V is TRBV7-2 and J is TRBJ2-2; unclear D gene. The CDR3 length is 13 residues. Trimming shortened V by 3 bases and J by 4 bases, and 6 bases separated the two germline ends. Germline V gene sequence: CDR1 SGHTA, CDR2 FQGNSA. CDR3 sequence: CASSFSLTGELFF. In DNA, the CDR3 is TGTGCCAGCAGCTTTAGCCTCACCGGGGAGCTGTTTTTT.

The rearrangement uses TRBV5-1 and TRBJ2-1, with D perhaps matching TRBD1 (5 bases). The CDR3 loop spans 14 amino acids. Trimming removed 3 bases from V and 6 bases from J, with 13 bases in between. The germline CDR1 and CDR2 sequences are SGHRS and YFSETQ. The CDR3 DNA reads as TGCGCCAGCAGCTACCCTGGGGCCTCCAATGAGCAGTTCTTC. Protein: CASSYPGASNEQFF.

The chain has TRBV2 and TRBJ2-6, with 9 bases identical to TRBD1. This CDR3 contains 18 residues. Germline V lookup: CDR1 SNHLY, CDR2 FYNNEI. Trimming cost V 6 bases and J 0 bases; bases outside gene matches: 9. The CDR3 sequence is CASREHRGPPSGANVLTF. The CDR3, as DNA: TGTGCCAGCAGGGAACACAGGGGGCCTCCCTCTGGGGCCAACGTCCTGACTTTC.

This clonotype was detected a few times. The J gene is TRBJ1-5, the V gene TRBV20-1; tentative D call: TRBD1 (5 bases). The V and J ends lost 3 bases and 6 bases respectively, with 12 bases between them. CDR3 length: 13 amino acids. In germline, CDR1 is DFQATT, CDR2 SNEGSKA (reference sequence). This CDR3 reads CSARIGTGQPQHF. DNA for the CDR3: TGCAGTGCTAGGATTGGGACCGGTCAGCCCCAGCATTTT.

In its sample, this clonotype was seen a few times. V usage is TRBV19 and J usage is TRBJ2-1; unclear D gene. The CDR3 contains 12 residues. Trimming cost V 5 bases and J 10 bases, with 12 bases left between them. Germline loops: CDR1 LNHDA, CDR2 SQIVND (reference sequence). The CDR3 DNA reads as TGTGCCAGTAGTCCCGGTTTGAGAGAGCAGTTCTTC. Translation gives CASSPGLREQFF.

The chain carries TRBV5-1 and TRBJ2-5; D is unresolved. V shed 2 bases and J shed 2 bases, with 7 bases lying between them. The V gene's germline CDR1 is SGHRS and CDR2 YFSETQ. CDR3 size: 13 residues. The CDR3 bases are TGCGCCAGCAGCTTTCGACAACAAGAGACCCAGTACTTC. This encodes CASSFRQQETQYF.

This clonotype was seen a few times. V usage is TRBV7-8 and J usage is TRBJ2-4; D is perhaps TRBD1 (5 bases). CDR1 and CDR2 (germline): SGHVS, FQNEAQ. V lost 6 bases and J 9 bases, leaving 24 bases between the germline ends. This CDR3 is 16 amino acids long. CDR3 sequence reads: CASRPTARSGVGIQYF. CDR3 nucleotides: TGTGCCAGCAGACCGACAGCACGCTCTGGGGTTGGCATTCAGTACTTC.

The chain combines TRBV19 with TRBJ2-7, with a possible D match to TRBD2 (5 bases). The V end lost 3 bases, the J end lost 2 bases, and 14 bases lay between the germline ends. From germline, CDR1 is LNHDA and CDR2 SQIVND (reference sequence). This CDR3 has 15 amino acids. The CDR3 bases are TGTGCCAGTAGTATTTATCCGGGGTCTACCTACGAGCAGTACTTC. The encoded protein is CASSIYPGSTYEQYF.

Of note for this clonotype: With a much larger clone just one base away, this may be a read error. The chain recombines TRBV5-4 with TRBJ1-1; a possible D gene is TRBD1 (6 bases). Germline CDR1 and CDR2: SGHNT and YYREEE (reference sequence). The CDR3 length is 19 residues. CDR3 protein: CASSLPTATGKNDRTEALF. Written as DNA, the CDR3 is TGTGCCAGCAGCTTGCCCACCGCTACAGGGAAAAACGATCGGACTGAAGCTCTCTTT.

This clonotype was counted only a few times. The rearrangement uses TRBV24-1 and TRBJ2-7; no definite D call. V lost 5 bases and J lost 7, with 14 bases in between. Per germline, CDR1 KGHDR and CDR2 SFDVKD. This CDR3 is built from 13 residues. CDR3 sequence reads: CATSAPGNGEQYF. The CDR3 DNA reads TGTGCCACCAGTGCCCCCGGTAATGGGGAGCAGTACTTC.

This clonotype turned up a few times. The gene calls are TRBV28 and TRBJ2-7; D is ambiguous. The CDR3 is 14 amino acids. The germline V gene encodes CDR1 MDHEN and CDR2 SYDVKM. V lost 4 bases and J 4 bases, leaving 14 bases between the germline ends. The CDR3 bases are TGTGCCAGCAGTTCAGGACCGCGGCGGTACGAGCAGTACTTC. Amino acid sequence: CASSSGPRRYEQYF.

This clonotype was picked up a small number of times. The chain carries TRBV6-1 and TRBJ2-7; D is unclear. This CDR3 has 15 amino acids. Between the trimmed V and J ends, which lost 4 bases and 2 bases, there was a span of 15 bases. From germline, CDR1 is MNHNS and CDR2 SASEGT. The CDR3 here is CASSGGYGMAYEQYF. CDR3 DNA sequence: TGTGCCAGCAGTGGGGGTTATGGAATGGCCTACGAGCAGTACTTC.

The table lists this clonotype with a few counts. This chain connects TRBV28 to TRBJ2-3; weak D call: TRBD1 (5 bases). In germline, CDR1 is MDHEN, CDR2 SYDVKM. The ends were cut back, 6 bases at V and 2 bases at J, with 9 bases in the middle. The CDR3 covers 13 residues. CDR3 in DNA: TGTGCCAGCAGAGGGGCTGACACAGATACGCAGTATTTT. Its translation is CASRGADTDTQYF.

The V and J genes are TRBV4-3 and TRBJ2-3, with 7 bases identical to TRBD2. Germline loops: CDR1 LGHNA, CDR2 YSLEER. This CDR3 contains 16 residues. V lost 2 bases, J lost 0 bases, and 5 bases stayed unmatched. The CDR3 DNA sequence: TGCGCCAGCAGCCAACGAGCGGGGCCTAGCACAGATACGCAGTATTTT. Translation gives CASSQRAGPSTDTQYF.

The sample holds many counts of this clonotype. This chain joins TRBV7-3 and TRBJ1-5; 7 bases map to TRBD1. This CDR3 has 16 residues. J gave up 0 bases and V 5 bases, and 7 bases lay outside the gene matches. Germline lookup yields CDR1 SGHTA and CDR2 FQGTGA. The CDR3 is CASSPGQDNSNQPQHF. The CDR3 DNA reads as TGTGCCAGCAGCCCCGGACAGGACAATAGCAATCAGCCCCAGCATTTT.

This clonotype was counted ten times or more. A read error may account for a junction end that differs from germline. The chain carries TRBV12-3 or TRBV12-4 and TRBJ2-1; D ambiguous. The CDR3 has 12 residues. CDR3 sequence: CASSSPGTTPVF. The CDR3, as DNA: TGTGCCAGCAGTTCTCCCGGCACGACACCGGTCTTC.

V is TRBV5-4 and J is TRBJ2-2; 8 bases are shared with TRBD1. The junction had 8 bases not matched to a gene; V was cut back by 4 bases and J by 3 bases. Germline loops: CDR1 SGHNT, CDR2 YYREEE (reference sequence). This CDR3 contains 16 residues. CDR3 residues: CASSAQGARDTGELFF. The CDR3 DNA reads TGTGCCAGCAGCGCCCAGGGGGCGAGGGACACCGGGGAGCTGTTTTTT.

This clonotype has a handful of counts. The V and J genes are TRBV21-1 and TRBJ2-7; TRBD2 is taken as the D call from the table, unchecked against the DNA. TRBV21-1 counts as a pseudogene. The CDR3 extends over 19 amino acids. The CDR3 spells CASSKVRTSVGNIRYEQYF. The CDR3 DNA reads as TGTGCCAGCAGCAAAGTGAGGACTAGCGTCGGTAATATACGCTACGAGCAGTACTTC.

This clonotype occurred a few times. The CDR3: CASSSGTRHTGELFF. DNA of the CDR3: TGTGCCAGCAGTTCCGGGACTAGACACACCGGGGAGCTGTTTTTT. The rearrangement links TRBV12-3 or TRBV12-4 to TRBJ2-2; 8 positions agree with TRBD2. This CDR3 has 15 amino acids. Trimming cost V 4 bases and J 3 bases; bases outside gene matches: 4.

This clonotype was seen only a few times. The rearrangement joins TRBV7-9 to TRBJ2-3, with no clear D. V lost 5 bases and J lost 4, with 10 bases in between. Germline assignment: CDR1 SEHNR and CDR2 FQNEAQ (reference sequence). The CDR3 is 13 residues long. Written as DNA, the CDR3 is TGTGCCAGCAGCCCCACTTTAGCAGATACGCAGTATTTT. Translating it yields CASSPTLADTQYF.

V gene TRBV7-2 combines with J gene TRBJ2-1; weak D call: TRBD2 (6 bases). Trimming shortened V by 4 bases and J by 4 bases, and 17 bases separated the two germline ends. Germline values: CDR1 SGHTA, CDR2 FQGNSA. The CDR3 has 16 residues. CDR3 residues: CASSYLVGSMYNEQFF. The CDR3 DNA is TGTGCCAGCAGCTATCTCGTCGGGAGTATGTACAATGAGCAGTTCTTC.

This clonotype has a handful of counts. The chain employs TRBV5-5 and TRBJ2-5; possibly TRBD2 for D (5 bases). V lost 8 bases and J lost 5, with 16 bases in between. From germline, CDR1 is SGHKS and CDR2 YYEKEE (reference sequence). The CDR3 is 13 amino acids. The CDR3 DNA reads TGTGCCAGTCAGGACTCTCCCCGGGAGACCCAGTACTTC. It encodes CASQDSPRETQYF.